This TCR beta chain is drawn from a study of shared clonotypes between healthy human individuals (dated by TCRdb to 2018 to 2021). As for the study more broadly: Three men and two women, aged 18 to 49 years, made up the cohort. For each donor, CD4 naive and CD4 memory were each given three plates, CD8 naive was given two plates, and CD8 memory was given one plate. The study deeply sequenced blood TCR repertoires of about 5 healthy adults to estimate repertoire size and the extent of clonotype sharing between individuals. To increase sequencing depth and limit assay-specific biases, TCR repertoire library preparation and sequencing were carried out by different laboratories using diverse techniques. Leukapheresis yielded between about 0.94 and 8.9 billion PBMCs per donor.

Donors were healthy HIV-negative adults with no recently reported acute infections or vaccinations. Every donor was a Caucasian adult living in Nashville, Tennessee, USA. CD4+ T cells were enriched by magnetic negative selection, after which naive cells were positively selected on CD45RA and the negative fraction was taken as the memory subset. Blood was collected by leukapheresis, and PBMCs were isolated by Ficoll-Histopaque density gradient centrifugation and then cryopreserved in liquid nitrogen vapor phase. Analytical flow cytometry was used to check the purity and quantity of each magnetically sorted T cell population. Genomic DNA was isolated from every sorted fraction and measured by UV absorbance on a Nanodrop 2000c. Using the deep immunoSEQ assay, multiplex PCR amplified TCR CDR3 regions from genomic DNA. Genomic DNA extracted from each cell subset was distributed evenly over all wells of several immunoSEQ 96-well plates, and each plate served as one replicate. For sorted subsets, 200 ng of genomic DNA, equivalent to some 30,000 T cell genomes, went into each replicate PCR. The purified libraries were quantified using a Qubit 3.0 fluorometer, sized with a Bioanalyzer 2100, and then quantified again using the KAPA Library Quantification kit. A separate single-read 150-cycle Illumina NextSeq 550 flow cell was used to sequence each immunoSEQ 96-well plate. The paper's processing steps were these. Because only junctional sequences without quality scores were contained in the immunoSEQ output, filtering matching that applied to full-length reads could not be performed. To assign V/J genes and CDR3, sequences were annotated using PyIR, a Python wrapper for IgBLAST v1.9, with IMGT germline references. Reads were filtered out if the reads had weak V/J assignments (E-value above 1e-6), no CDR3, stop codons, out-of-frame junctions, or ambiguous translated residues. V3J clonotypes were defined as sequences sharing the same inferred V gene, J gene, and CDR3 amino acid sequence. The percentage overlap between two repertoires was calculated by dividing the number of shared unique clonotypes by the size of the smaller repertoire. RTK rarefaction, the Chao1 estimator, and Recon v2.1 estimates of unobserved clonotypes were used to assess repertoire richness. OLGA was used to compute generation probabilities for all TCRbeta clonotypes that the gDNA method yielded from a handful of donors. TCRdb's version of the immuneACCESS table is confined to in-frame rearrangements and falls short of the full clone set. An unresolved V gene accounts for under half of the shortfall where checked; the remainder is of unknown origin. That table gives V, J and clone size, and the DNA gave D and trimming. The sample includes roughly 2.5 million clones, with more than 80% observed a single time. Jointly, the top ten make up 0.14% of the sample.

Broader findings and caveats from the paper: Because the study included a small number of donors, the genetic and exposure-history diversity represented was limited. Naive subsets generally had larger estimated clonotype richness than memory subsets. Rarefaction of sorted-subset datasets indicated incomplete sequencing despite the large sequencing depth. When a handful of donors were compared, the shared fraction of clonotypes was 5% to 6.5% for naive CD4, less than 4% for naive CD8, 2.3% for memory CD4, and roughly 0.4% for memory CD8. Compared with non-shared clonotypes, the clonotypes found in all four sorted-subset donors had higher generation probabilities. Only blood was sampled, and tissue TCR repertoires likely differ from those in blood. Pairwise subsampling indicated that sequencing depth was expected to affect the degree of clonotype sharing among donors.

This clone has a handful of counts. What antigen it recognizes has not been identified. No much larger clone is present one base from it, and per-base qualities are unavailable. V and J lose 4 bases and 8 bases, and a span of 5 bases separates them. The CDR3 goes from the cysteine to the phenylalanine over 11 residues. Of the read, only the CDR3 DNA is kept; its 33 bases are in frame from base 1. CDR1 and CDR2 (MGHRA, YSYEKL) derive from the germline V gene. The chain links TRBV4-1 with TRBJ1-4; too little of a D gene remains to name it. The sequenced sample was naive CD4+ T cells sorted from blood. The sample's cell subset or site label is to be understood as: CD45RA+ positively selected. The sequence was collected from a man younger than 30 in good health. The DNA sequence follows: TGCGCCAGCAGCCGAGGAGAAAAACTGTTTTTT. This gives the protein CASSRGEKLFF.